This T cell receptor beta chain emerged from a study of T cell changes during pregnancy in multiple sclerosis. Measured with immunoSEQ multiplex PCR; TCRdb has only the in-frame clones, and not every one. The data contain 65,000 to 85,000 clones, about 92% of them singletons. From germline, CDR1 is LGHNT and CDR2 FRNRAP. The CDR3 has 15 residues. Trimming pared 4 bases from V and 2 bases from J, leaving 13 bases between. The chain couples TRBV12-5 to TRBJ2-3, with D possibly matching TRBD2 (5 bases). This receptor was identified in a female donor with multiple sclerosis, enrolled in a pregnancy study. The sample was peripheral blood, taken after pregnancy. The CDR3 reads CASGWERKTTDTQYF. The DNA for the CDR3 is TGTGCTAGTGGTTGGGAGCGGAAGACCACAGATACGCAGTATTTT.